This TCR beta chain came from a study of blood T cell repertoires in COVID-19. Across the whole study: Acute and convalescent COVID-19 specimens originated in the United States, Italy and Spain. The analysed material was cDNA or gDNA that came from T cells, B-cell-depleted T cells, or PBMCs.

Original data processing: Amplification of reference gene primers provided the estimated nucleated cell counts. Assay used: immunoSEQ multiplex PCR; TCRdb lists only in-frame clones, some missing. The V and J calls and the clone size are those of that table, but D and trimming were determined from the DNA. The sample contains 200,000 to 250,000 clones, around 85% of which appear only once. The germline V gene has CDR1 SGDLS and CDR2 YYNGEE. V was cut by 7 bases and J by 4 bases, with 14 bases left in between. This CDR3 is built from 13 residues. The sample consisted of peripheral blood. The gene calls are TRBV9 and TRBJ1-1; D gene unclear. This TCR was recovered from a man aged 60-69 years with acute or convalescent COVID-19. DNA of the CDR3: TGTGCCAGCGCCCCAGAGGTCGGCACTGAAGCTTTCTTT. It encodes CASAPEVGTEAFF.